This paragraph covers one T cell receptor beta chain sequence. This clonotype was seen repeatedly, ten times or more. Its antigen remains unidentified. It has no much larger one-base neighbor in the sample; base qualities were not kept. The library was prepared for alpha chains; this beta chain is a stray read, so its frequency means little. The library relied on 5' RACE. The sequencer listed for this sample is NextSeq 500. In the TCR library protocol, a unique molecular identifier was attached to each TCR cDNA molecule so that PCR and sequencing errors could be corrected. The paper's processing steps were these. Decombinator tools were used for TCR identification, UMI-based error correction and CDR3 extraction. TCRs above a frequency of 2 per 1,000, corresponding to the top 1% of the tumor frequency distribution, were defined as expanded. Expanded tumor TCRs statistically deemed absent (corrected P<0.05) from at least one tumor region were classed as regional, and all other expanded tumor TCRs were classed as ubiquitous. Each repertoire was subsampled 100 times to 5,000 TCRs, after which Renyi diversity was computed with the R vegan package. CDR3 similarity networks were constructed using string-kernel similarity of amino acid triplets, with links drawn between CDR3s whose pairwise similarity was above 0.82. TCRdb handled the public reads itself, with Q25 trimming in fastp and clone calling in MiXCR, and kept productive beta chains. Here each entry gathers all rows of one CDR3 protein and keeps the most common genes and DNA. TCRdb, not the original authors, processed these V and J calls. In this sample the table shows roughly 18,000 distinct CDR3 sequences, around a tenth of which occur a single time. Together, the top ten hold 20% to 25% of the sample.

The record originates from a study of spatial heterogeneity in lung cancer (dated by TCRdb to about 2019). At the level of the whole study: Beta-chain transcripts were consistently detected in greater numbers than alpha-chain transcripts, which likely reflects a higher abundance of beta-chain transcripts. In tumor regions, TCR transcript counts showed a strong correlation with a T cell transcriptional module score derived from matched bulk RNA-seq. In the raw uncorrected reads, each unique combination of TCR and UMI appeared on average more than ten times. In non-small cell lung cancer, the study made a quantitative comparison of TCR alpha and beta repertoires among multiple tumor regions, matched nontumor lung and blood. Nonsynonymous mutation counts, determined by whole-exome sequencing of tumor tissue, were related to features of the TCR repertoire. At surgery, both alpha and beta chains were TCR-sequenced in fewer than 250 tumor regions, fewer than 85 matched nontumor lung samples and 50 to 60 PBMC samples.

The time point label, read with the paper, signifies: sample taken at primary tumor resection. Donors were around 69 patients with early-stage, untreated non-small cell lung cancer from the lung TRACERx cohort. For TCR sequencing, whole RNA was extracted from tumor and nontumor lung tissue, or from cryopreserved PBMC samples, and no cell sorting was done. Patients were selected for TCR sequencing only if sufficient RNA was available from at least two tumor regions. Before selection, tumor and adjacent nontumor lung specimens were reviewed by a lung pathologist. The paper's findings and limits, for the study overall: Additional single-cell paired TCR alpha and beta sequencing was considered necessary to confirm, at a functional level, the hypothesis that regional TCRs recognize regional mutations. Counts of ubiquitous and regional expanded TCRs were found to correlate with counts of ubiquitous and regional nonsynonymous mutations, respectively. The tumor nonsynonymous mutation count correlated with the number of expanded intratumoral alpha and beta TCRs. TCR-seq was estimated to cover only approximately 6.4% of tumor T cells for alpha chains and 13% for beta chains.

This clonotype originated in a female donor with early-stage non-small cell lung cancer. The specimen was lung tumor tissue, collected at surgery.

The DNA is as follows: TGCAGTGCATCCGGGGGTAGACAAGAGACCCAGTACTTC. This gives the protein CSASGGRQETQYF. This chain joins TRBV20-1 to TRBJ2-5; the D gene is perhaps TRBD2, on 6 matching bases. CDR3 length: 13 amino acids, cysteine to phenylalanine. Solely the CDR3 DNA is kept, with 39 bases framed from the first base. CDR1 and CDR2 are drawn from the germline V gene (reference sequence): DFQATT, SNEGSKA. The V end loses 6 bases and the J end loses 2 bases, and a stretch of 13 bases separates them.